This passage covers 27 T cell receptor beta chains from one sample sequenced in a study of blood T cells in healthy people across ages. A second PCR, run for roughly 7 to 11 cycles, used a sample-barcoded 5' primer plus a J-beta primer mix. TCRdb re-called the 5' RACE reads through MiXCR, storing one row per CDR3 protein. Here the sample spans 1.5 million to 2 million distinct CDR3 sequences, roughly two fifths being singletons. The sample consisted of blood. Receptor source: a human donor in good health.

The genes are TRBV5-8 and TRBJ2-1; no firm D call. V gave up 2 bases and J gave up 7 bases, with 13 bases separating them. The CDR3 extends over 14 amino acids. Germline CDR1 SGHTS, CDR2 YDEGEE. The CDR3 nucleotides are TGTGCCAGCAGCTTTGGGATGGGCTTGAATGAGCAGTTCTTC. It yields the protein CASSFGMGLNEQFF.

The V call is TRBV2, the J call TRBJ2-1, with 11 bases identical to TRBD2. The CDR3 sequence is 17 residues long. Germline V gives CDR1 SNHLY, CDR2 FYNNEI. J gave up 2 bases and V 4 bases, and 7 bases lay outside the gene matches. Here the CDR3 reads CASSGLAGILTYNEQFF. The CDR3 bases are TGTGCCAGCAGTGGACTAGCGGGGATTCTTACCTACAATGAGCAGTTCTTC.

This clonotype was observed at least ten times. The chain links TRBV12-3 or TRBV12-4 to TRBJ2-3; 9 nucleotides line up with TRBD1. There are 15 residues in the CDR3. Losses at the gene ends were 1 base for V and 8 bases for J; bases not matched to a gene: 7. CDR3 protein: CASSLGQGGLGTQYF. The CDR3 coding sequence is TGTGCCAGCAGTTTAGGACAGGGGGGTTTGGGTACGCAGTATTTT.

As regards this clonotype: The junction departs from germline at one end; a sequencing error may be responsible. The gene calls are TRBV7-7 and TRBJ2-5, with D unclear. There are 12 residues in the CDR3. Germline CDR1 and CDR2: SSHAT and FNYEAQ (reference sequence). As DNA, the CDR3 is TGTGCCAGCAGCCGCCCACAAGAGACCCAGCACTTC. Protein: CASSRPQETQHF.

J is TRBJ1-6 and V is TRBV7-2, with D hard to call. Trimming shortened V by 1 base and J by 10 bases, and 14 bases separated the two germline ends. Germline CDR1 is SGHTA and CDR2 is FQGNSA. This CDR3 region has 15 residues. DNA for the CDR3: TGTGCCAGCAGCTTAGGTTCATCCCTCCGGTCACCCCTCCACTTT. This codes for CASSLGSSLRSPLHF. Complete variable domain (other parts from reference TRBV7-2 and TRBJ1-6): GAGVSQSPSNKVTEKGKDVELRCDPISGHTALYWYRQSLGQGLEFLIYFQGNSAPDKSGLPSDRFSAERTGGSVSTLTIQRTQQEDSAVYLCASSLGSSLRSPLHFGNGTRLTVT.

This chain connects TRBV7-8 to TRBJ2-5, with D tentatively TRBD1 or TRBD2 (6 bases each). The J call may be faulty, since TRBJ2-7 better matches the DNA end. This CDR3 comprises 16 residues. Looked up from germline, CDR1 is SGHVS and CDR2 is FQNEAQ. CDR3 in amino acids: CASSLAEGGHTYEQYF. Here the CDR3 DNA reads TGTGCCAGCAGCTTAGCGGAGGGGGGACATACCTACGAGCAGTACTTC.

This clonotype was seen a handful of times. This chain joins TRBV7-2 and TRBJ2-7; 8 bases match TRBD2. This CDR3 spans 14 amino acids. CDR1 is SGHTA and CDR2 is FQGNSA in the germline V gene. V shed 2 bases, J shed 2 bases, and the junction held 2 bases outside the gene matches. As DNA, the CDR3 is TGTGCCAGCAGCTTAATAGCGGGGCCCTACGAGCAGTACTTC. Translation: CASSLIAGPYEQYF.

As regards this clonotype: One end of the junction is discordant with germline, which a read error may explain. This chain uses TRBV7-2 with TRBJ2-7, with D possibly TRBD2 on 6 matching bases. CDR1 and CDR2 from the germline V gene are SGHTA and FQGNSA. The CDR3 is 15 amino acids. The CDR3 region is CASNLAAGVAYEQYF. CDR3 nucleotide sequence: TGTGCCAGCAACTTAGCGGCCGGGGTGGCCTACGAGCAGTACTTC.

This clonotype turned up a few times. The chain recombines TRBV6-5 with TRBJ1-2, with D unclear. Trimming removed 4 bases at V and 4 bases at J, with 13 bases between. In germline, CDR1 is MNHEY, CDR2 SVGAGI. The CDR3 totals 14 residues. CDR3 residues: CASSFATSSYGYTF. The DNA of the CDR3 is TGTGCCAGCAGTTTCGCCACGTCCTCCTATGGCTACACCTTC.

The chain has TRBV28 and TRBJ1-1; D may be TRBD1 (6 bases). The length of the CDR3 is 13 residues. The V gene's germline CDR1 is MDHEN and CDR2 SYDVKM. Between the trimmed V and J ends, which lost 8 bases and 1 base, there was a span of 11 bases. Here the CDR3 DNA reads TGTGCCAGCGCGGACAGTTCGAACACTGAAGCTTTCTTT. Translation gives CASADSSNTEAFF.

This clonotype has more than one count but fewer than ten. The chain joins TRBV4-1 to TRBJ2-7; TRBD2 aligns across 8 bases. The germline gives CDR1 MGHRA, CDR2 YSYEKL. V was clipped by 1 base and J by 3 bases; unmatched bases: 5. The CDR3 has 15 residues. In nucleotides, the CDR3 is TGCGCCAGCAGCCAAGGCACGGGGGGGCTCTACGAGCAGTACTTC. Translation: CASSQGTGGLYEQYF.

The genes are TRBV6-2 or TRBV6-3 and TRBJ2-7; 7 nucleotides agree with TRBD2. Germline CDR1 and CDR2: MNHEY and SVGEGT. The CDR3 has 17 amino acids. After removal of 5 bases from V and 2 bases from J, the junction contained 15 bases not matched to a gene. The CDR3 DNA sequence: TGTGCCAGCAGTCCCGGGGGGTTAAGGGACCGCGCCTACGAGCAGTACTTC. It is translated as CASSPGGLRDRAYEQYF.

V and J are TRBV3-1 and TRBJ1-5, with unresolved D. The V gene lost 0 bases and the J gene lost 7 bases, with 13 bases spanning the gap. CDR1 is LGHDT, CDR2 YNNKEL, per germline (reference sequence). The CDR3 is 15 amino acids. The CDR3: CASSQEVSRGQPQHF. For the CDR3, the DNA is TGTGCCAGCAGCCAAGAGGTCTCGCGTGGCCAGCCCCAGCATTTT.

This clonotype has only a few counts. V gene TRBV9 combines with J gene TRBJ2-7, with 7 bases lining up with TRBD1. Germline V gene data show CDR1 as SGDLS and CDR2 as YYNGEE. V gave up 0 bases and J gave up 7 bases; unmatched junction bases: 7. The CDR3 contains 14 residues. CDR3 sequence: CASSVGGTEREQYF. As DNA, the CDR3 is TGTGCCAGCAGCGTAGGGGGGACAGAGAGGGAGCAGTACTTC.

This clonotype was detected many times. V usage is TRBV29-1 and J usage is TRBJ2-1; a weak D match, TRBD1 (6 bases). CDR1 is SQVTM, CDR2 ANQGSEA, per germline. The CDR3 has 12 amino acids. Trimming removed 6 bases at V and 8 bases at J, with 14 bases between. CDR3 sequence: CSVADRLDEQFF. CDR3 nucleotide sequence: TGCAGCGTCGCTGACAGGTTAGATGAGCAGTTCTTC.

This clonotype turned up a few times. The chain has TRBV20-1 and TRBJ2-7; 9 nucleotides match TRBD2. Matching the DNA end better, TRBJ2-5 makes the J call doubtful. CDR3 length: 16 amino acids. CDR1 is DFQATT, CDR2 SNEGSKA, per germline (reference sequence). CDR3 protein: CSARDASSGKVETQYF. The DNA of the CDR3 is TGCAGTGCTAGAGATGCGTCTAGCGGGAAGGTGGAGACCCAGTACTTC.

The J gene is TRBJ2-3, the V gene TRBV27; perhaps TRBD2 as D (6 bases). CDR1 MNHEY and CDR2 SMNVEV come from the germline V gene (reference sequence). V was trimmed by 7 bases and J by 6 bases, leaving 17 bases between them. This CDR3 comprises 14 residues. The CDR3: CASNKWGEWDTQYF. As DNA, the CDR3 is TGTGCCAGCAACAAGTGGGGGGAGTGGGATACGCAGTATTTT.

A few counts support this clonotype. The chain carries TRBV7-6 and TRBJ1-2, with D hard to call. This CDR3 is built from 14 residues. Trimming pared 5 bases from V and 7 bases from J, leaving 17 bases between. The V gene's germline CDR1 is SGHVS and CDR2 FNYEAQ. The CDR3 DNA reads TGTGCCAGCAGCCCTTTTGGGGAAGTCTGTGGCTACACCTTC. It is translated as CASSPFGEVCGYTF.

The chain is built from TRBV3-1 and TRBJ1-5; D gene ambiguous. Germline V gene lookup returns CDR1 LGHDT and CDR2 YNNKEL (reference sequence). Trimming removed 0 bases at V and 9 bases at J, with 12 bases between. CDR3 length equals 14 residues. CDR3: CASSQDRHLWPQHF. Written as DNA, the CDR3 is TGTGCCAGCAGCCAAGACAGGCACTTATGGCCCCAGCATTTT.

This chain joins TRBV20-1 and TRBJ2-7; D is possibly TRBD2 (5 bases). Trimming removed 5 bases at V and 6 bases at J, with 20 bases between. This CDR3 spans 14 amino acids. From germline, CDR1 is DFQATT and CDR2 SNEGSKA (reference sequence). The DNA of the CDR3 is TGCAGTGCTGGAGGTGGTCGTTGGGATCGCGAGCAGTACTTC. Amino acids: CSAGGGRWDREQYF.

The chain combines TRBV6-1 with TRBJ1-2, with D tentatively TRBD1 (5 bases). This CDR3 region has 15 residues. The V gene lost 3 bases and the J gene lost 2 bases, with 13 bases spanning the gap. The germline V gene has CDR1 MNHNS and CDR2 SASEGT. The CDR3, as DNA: TGTGCCAGCAGTGACCCCAGCGAGGGGAACTATGGCTACACCTTC. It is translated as CASSDPSEGNYGYTF.

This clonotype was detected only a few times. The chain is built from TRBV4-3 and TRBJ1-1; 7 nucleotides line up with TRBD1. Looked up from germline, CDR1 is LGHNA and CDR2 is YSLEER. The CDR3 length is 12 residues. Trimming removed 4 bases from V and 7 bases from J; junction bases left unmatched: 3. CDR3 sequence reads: CASSRDRLEAFF. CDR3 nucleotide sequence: TGCGCCAGCAGCCGGGACAGACTTGAAGCTTTCTTT.

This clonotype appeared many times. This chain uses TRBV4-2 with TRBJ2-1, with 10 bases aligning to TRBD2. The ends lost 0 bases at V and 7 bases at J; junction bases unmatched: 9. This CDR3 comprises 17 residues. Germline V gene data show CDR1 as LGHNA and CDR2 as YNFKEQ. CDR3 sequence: CASSQESSILAGNEQFF. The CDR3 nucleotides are TGTGCCAGCAGCCAAGAATCGAGTATACTAGCGGGGAATGAGCAGTTCTTC.

For the CDR3, the DNA is TGTGCCAGCAGCTCCGCGACCGGGACTCCCTACGAGCAGTACTTC. Translated, it gives CASSSATGTPYEQYF. The chain combines TRBV7-9 with TRBJ2-7, with D possibly being TRBD2 (6 bases). Trimming removed 4 bases from V and 2 bases from J, with 15 bases in between. There are 15 residues in the CDR3. The germline gives CDR1 SEHNR, CDR2 FQNEAQ (reference sequence). Variable domain in full (rest from reference TRBV7-9 and TRBJ2-7): DTGVSQNPRHKITKRGQNVTFRCDPISEHNRLYWYRQTLGQGPEFLTYFQNEAQLEKSRLLSDRFSAERPKGSFSTLEIQRTEQGDSAMYLCASSSATGTPYEQYFGPGTRLTVT.

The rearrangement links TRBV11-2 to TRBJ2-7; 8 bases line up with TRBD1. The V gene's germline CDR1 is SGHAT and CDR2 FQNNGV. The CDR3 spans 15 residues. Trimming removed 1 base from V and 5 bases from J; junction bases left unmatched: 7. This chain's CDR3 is CASSLAQGAGNEQYF. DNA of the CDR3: TGTGCCAGCAGCTTAGCCCAGGGGGCGGGGAACGAGCAGTACTTC. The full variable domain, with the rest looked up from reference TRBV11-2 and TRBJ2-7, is EAGVAQSPRYKIIEKRQSVAFWCNPISGHATLYWYQQILGQGPKLLIQFQNNGVVDDSQLPKDRFSAERLKGVDSTLKIQPAKLEDSAVYLCASSLAQGAGNEQYFGPGTRLTVT.

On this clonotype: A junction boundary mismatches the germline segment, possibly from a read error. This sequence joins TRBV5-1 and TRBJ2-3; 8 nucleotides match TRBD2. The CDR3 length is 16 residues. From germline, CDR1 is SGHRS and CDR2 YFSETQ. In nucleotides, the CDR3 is TGCGCCAGCAGCTCGTATGGCGGGGGGAGCACAGATGCGCAGTATTTT. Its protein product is CASSSYGGGSTDAQYF.

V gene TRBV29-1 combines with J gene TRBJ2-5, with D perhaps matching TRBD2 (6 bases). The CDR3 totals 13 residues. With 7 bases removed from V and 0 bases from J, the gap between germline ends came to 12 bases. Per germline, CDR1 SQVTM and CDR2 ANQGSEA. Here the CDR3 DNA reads TGCAGCGGCAAGGGGAGGTACCAAGAGACCCAGTACTTC. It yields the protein CSGKGRYQETQYF.